This T cell receptor (beta chain) was obtained from a study of T cell changes during pregnancy in multiple sclerosis. Measured with immunoSEQ multiplex PCR; TCRdb has only the in-frame clones, and not every one. The table lists 80,000 to 100,000 clones, approximately 92% of them singletons, with approximately 2.6% in the top ten. CDR1 and CDR2 from the germline V gene are MNHEY and SVGAGI. The CDR3 has 15 residues. V lost 2 bases to trimming and J lost 2 bases, with 13 bases between them. Sequences were derived from peripheral blood, sampled in the first trimester of pregnancy. This clonotype was sampled from a female donor with multiple sclerosis, enrolled in a pregnancy study. The genes are TRBV6-5 and TRBJ2-7, with a tentative D call TRBD1 (6 bases). The CDR3 nucleotides are TGTGCCAGCAGTTACGCCCCCGGACAGCCCTACGAGCAGTACTTC. As protein: CASSYAPGQPYEQYF.